The T cell receptor beta chain described here comes from a study of post-analysis software for immune sequencing data. Findings of the study overall: TRBV5-6, TRBV5-1 and TRBV20-1 were among four or five TRBV segments more frequent in patients than controls.

Per the germline V gene, CDR1 is MGHRA and CDR2 is YSYEKL. CDR3 length equals 15 residues. Trimming shortened V by 2 bases and J by 2 bases, and 12 bases separated the two germline ends. This clonotype was picked up a small number of times. What it binds is unknown. Unique molecular identifiers tagged the TCR beta cDNA libraries. TCRdb analysed the PCR reads with MiXCR anew, one entry per CDR3 protein. This sample carries about 810,000 distinct CDR3 sequences, 53% of them seen once, and the ten largest clones take under 6%. The sequenced sample consisted of blood. This TCR was sampled from a girl aged 5-17 years with multiple sclerosis. The chain joins TRBV4-1 to TRBJ1-2; possible D gene TRBD1, 5 bases. CDR3 DNA: TGCGCCAGCAGCCAAACCGACAGCCCAAACTATGGCTACACCTTC. This codes for CASSQTDSPNYGYTF.